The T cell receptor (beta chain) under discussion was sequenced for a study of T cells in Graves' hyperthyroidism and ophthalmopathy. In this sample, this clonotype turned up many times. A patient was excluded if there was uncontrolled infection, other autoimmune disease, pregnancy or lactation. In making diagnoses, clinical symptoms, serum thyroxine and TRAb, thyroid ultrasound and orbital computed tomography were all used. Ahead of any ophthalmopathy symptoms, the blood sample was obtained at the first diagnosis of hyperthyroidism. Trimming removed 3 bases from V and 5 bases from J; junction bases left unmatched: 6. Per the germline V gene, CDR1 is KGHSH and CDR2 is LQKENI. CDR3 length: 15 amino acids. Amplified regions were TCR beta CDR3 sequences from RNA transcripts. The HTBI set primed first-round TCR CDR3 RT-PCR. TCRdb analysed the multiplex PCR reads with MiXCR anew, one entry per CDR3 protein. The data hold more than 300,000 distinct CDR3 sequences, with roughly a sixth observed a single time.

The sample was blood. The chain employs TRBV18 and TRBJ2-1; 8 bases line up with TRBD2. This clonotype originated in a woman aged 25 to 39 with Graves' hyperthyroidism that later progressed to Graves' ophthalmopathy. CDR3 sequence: CASSPKRGTDNEQFF. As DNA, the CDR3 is TGTGCCAGCTCACCTAAGCGGGGGACCGACAATGAGCAGTTCTTC.